This T cell receptor (beta chain) was obtained from a study of T cell responses to AZD1222 COVID-19 vaccine. Study outcomes and limitations: Just a handful of people given AZD1222 tested seropositive at baseline. Nearly half of unique spike-specific TCRs reportedly avoided B.1.351 and B.1.1.7 mutated regions.

Generated by immunoSEQ multiplex PCR, the TCRdb table keeps only in-frame clones and is missing some. The sample records about 140,000 clones, more than 90% being singletons. On this clone itself: What it binds is not known.

There are 16 residues in the CDR3. Germline V CDR1 and CDR2: MGHRA, YSYEKL. V was shortened by 1 base and J by 4 bases, with 16 bases between the two germline ends. This chain uses TRBV4-1 with TRBJ1-2; a weak D match, TRBD1 (6 bases). The clonotype comes from an adult in good health. Sequencing was performed on peripheral blood, taken on day 0 of AZD1222 vaccination. The CDR3 nucleotides are TGCGCCAGCAGCCAAGCGGCCAGGGGACTGTCCTATGGCTACACCTTC. Translation gives CASSQAARGLSYGYTF.